This T cell receptor (beta chain) was captured in a study of T cell responses to AZD1222 COVID-19 vaccine (TCRdb year 2021). The study in broad terms: A total of about 230 trial participants underwent TCR sequencing, of whom 207 received two doses of AZD1222 and around 25 received two doses of the MenACWY control vaccine. Trial participants were enrolled by age into subgroups of 18-55, 56-69 and 70-plus years, and around 140, 26 and 57 TCR-sequenced participants, respectively, were included in these subgroups. Study-level results and caveats: Vaccine-associated CD4 TCRs spanned the whole spike protein, with dominant responses in regions 160-218 and 743-854. Most participants were white British and females outnumbered males, and the authors suggested that clonal diversity may have been underestimated. Because no day 14 peak-response samples were available, the repertoires could be characterized only after the peak T cell response. After two AZD1222 doses, both the breadth and the depth of spike-specific TCRs were significantly higher than at day 0 and than in MenACWY recipients. In the small 56-69-year group, the increase in depth fell short of significance, most likely because of low power. Only five to seven AZD1222 recipients were SARS-CoV-2 seropositive at baseline, limiting conclusions about previously exposed vaccinees. Reportedly, close to half of the unique spike-specific TCRs recognized epitopes lying outside the regions that are mutated in the B.1.351 and B.1.1.7 variants.

Remarks on this clone: The antigen it binds to is not known. It has no much larger one-base neighbor in the sample; base qualities were not kept.

The CDR3 regions of human TCRbeta chains were analyzed by immunosequencing. On the study's bioinformatics: TCRs in the repertoires were compared against a reference library of SARS-CoV-2-specific TCRs that had been generated with the MIRA antigen-specificity platform. Breadth meant the fraction of unique TCRs that were SARS-CoV-2-associated, whereas depth meant the fraction of total T cells that were SARS-CoV-2-associated. Each spike-specific TCR was assigned to its reactive spike region and to a CD4 or CD8 class using the MIRA data. Log10-transformed breadth and depth values were compared by one-way ANOVA with Sidak's multiple comparisons tests. The table was pulled from immuneACCESS by TCRdb, which kept in-frame rearrangements only. Such tables lose some clones; where checked, under half of the loss comes from unresolved V genes, and the rest has no known cause. V and J calls plus clone size are reproduced from that table; the DNA served to infer D and trimming. Across this sample there are around 66,000 clones, with approximately 90% seen only once. The ten largest clonotypes hold 4.8% of the sample.

At the junction V is shortened by 3 bases and J by 5 bases, with 14 bases in between. The CDR3 runs 14 residues from the cysteine to the phenylalanine. Of the read, only the CDR3 DNA is kept; its 42 bases are in frame from base 1. For CDR1 and CDR2, the germline V gene lists SGHRS and YFSETQ. This specimen's time point label, per the study, means: about 28 days (+/-7) after the second vaccine dose. According to the study, the label for this sample's treatment or condition signals: meningococcal conjugate vaccine given as trial control. Vaccinee samples were obtained from the UK trials COV001 and COV002, which included a single-blind randomized controlled phase 2/3 trial of AZD1222 (ChAdOx1 nCoV-19) in healthy adults. Trial participant PBMC samples were collected at day 0 and day 28 after the second dose for TCRbeta chain sequencing.

The chain joins TRBV5-1 to TRBJ1-2; the D gene identity is not certain. Source: peripheral blood, taken 28 days after the second dose of the MenACWY control vaccine. The sequence derives from an adult who received the MenACWY meningococcal vaccine as a control. The CDR3 region has the sequence CASSSGVGGYGYTF. The nucleotides are TGCGCCAGCAGCTCCGGGGTAGGAGGATATGGCTACACCTTC.